This T cell receptor (beta chain) was found in a study of cytomegalovirus exposure and HLA in healthy donors. General study findings and limits: Presence/absence analysis assumed near-uniform sequencing depth across donors. Among CMV-associated TCR beta chains, most appeared HLA-restricted in a later analysis. In a later analysis, several top co-occurrence clusters appeared linked to parvovirus B19, influenza, CMV and Epstein-Barr virus. Follow-up analysis later connected one missense variant in DCLRE1C with trimming of TCR beta V- and J-genes.

Regarding this clone: The target antigen is unknown.

PCR involved 60 Vbeta and 13 Jbeta primers. This table comes from immunoSEQ multiplex PCR, and its TCRdb copy is limited to in-frame clones, with some not included. The sample consists of 150,000 to 200,000 clones, 70% to 85% of them appearing once. In germline, CDR1 is LNHNV, CDR2 YYDKDF (reference sequence). The CDR3 contains 15 residues. The V segment lost 3 bases and the J segment 2 bases; nucleotides outside the gene matches: 1. The sequence was collected from a woman aged 25 to 39 in good health and CMV-seropositive. V usage is TRBV15 and J usage is TRBJ1-3; 10 bases are shared with TRBD1. The sample was PBMCs. The CDR3 region is CATSRDRGTGNTIYF. DNA of the CDR3: TGTGCCACCAGCAGGGACAGGGGGACTGGAAACACCATATATTTT.